This TCR beta chain was identified in a study of blood T cell repertoires in COVID-19 (dated by TCRdb to about 2020). Turning to the overall study: Samples covering the acute and convalescent phases of COVID-19 were provided by collaborators in the United States, Italy and Spain. The prospective study material was composed of cDNA or gDNA derived from T cells, B-cell-depleted T cells, or PBMCs. Deeply sampled blood TCRbeta repertoires from subjects exposed to, actively infected with, or recovered from COVID-19 were included in the dataset. The repertoires were released in a freely available public database intended as a resource for research on the immune response to SARS-CoV-2. The samples were drawn from the first 160 participants of the ongoing ImmuneRACE study and from about 1,200 subjects provided by 6 global collaborators. Nearly every sample came with metadata listing a de-identified subject ID, COVID-19 status, age in years and sex. Where available, HLA class I and class II types were obtained from metadata supplied by the sample provider rather than from assay-based typing. Study-wide conclusions, independent of this receptor: Clinical and demographic metadata were provided uncurated, with the amount varying by source and participant.

Concerning this clone itself: Its specific antigen is unknown. No quality values exist for individual bases; no much larger clone is one base distant.

There are 15 amino acids in the CDR3, from cysteine to phenylalanine inclusive. Just the 45-base CDR3 DNA is kept, in frame starting at base 1. The germline V gene provides CDR1 SGHTA and CDR2 FQGNSA. From V the trimming removes 5 bases and from J it removes 4 bases, while the gene matches leave 5 bases of the junction unaccounted for. In the prospective study, participants were roughly 18 to 95 years old, resided in approximately 22 geographic areas of the United States, and were enrolled through a virtual design. In the prospective study, participants were assigned to cohorts based on the clinical history participants reported in a screening survey and a study questionnaire. A participant counted as exposed if, within 2 weeks of entering the study, that participant had been in contact with someone who had a PCR-confirmed or clinician-diagnosed COVID-19 case. Mobile phlebotomists in the prospective study collected whole blood, serum and a nasopharyngeal or oropharyngeal swab from every participant. Over an approximately 2-month period, participants in the prospective study had the option of providing additional blood draws and questionnaires. Before DNA extraction, prospective study blood samples were shipped either frozen or at room temperature.

TCRbeta CDR3 regions were amplified from genomic DNA by means of the immunoSEQ Assay, a bias-controlled multiplex PCR. Turning to the authors' computational methods: Within the assay, amplification of reference gene primers was used to estimate how many nucleated cells each sample contained. To quantify the absolute abundance of each unique TCRbeta CDR3 rearrangement, sequence reads were collapsed and filtered. For each sample, productive Simpson clonality was calculated as the square root of Simpson's diversity index over productive rearrangements. TCRdb provides this immuneACCESS table in a form limited to in-frame rearrangements. Some clones are lacking; in checked studies, under half of them reflect an unresolved V gene, and why the rest are absent is not known. The DNA gave D and trimming, while V, J and clone size come from that table. Within this sample are hundreds of thousands of clones, with 85% to 90% of them counted one time only. Roughly 2.9% of the sample is in the top ten clones.

This receptor was taken from a woman between 50 and 59 years old who had been exposed to COVID-19. Sequencing was carried out using PBMCs or T cells enriched from blood (not recorded which). The chain is encoded by TRBV7-2 joined to TRBJ2-7; 13 junctional bases match TRBD2. The CDR3 in this case is CASSVLAGGLYEQYF. The sequence in DNA is TGTGCCAGCAGCGTACTAGCGGGGGGGTTGTACGAGCAGTACTTC. With the rest looked up from the reference TRBV7-2 and TRBJ2-7 genes rather than sequenced, the full variable domain is GAGVSQSPSNKVTEKGKDVELRCDPISGHTALYWYRQSLGQGLEFLIYFQGNSAPDKSGLPSDRFSAERTGGSVSTLTIQRTQQEDSAVYLCASSVLAGGLYEQYFGPGTRLTVT.